The T cell receptor beta chain under discussion was sequenced for a study of Ad26.COV2.S vaccination and SARS-CoV-2 variants. About the study: The study gave Ad26.COV2.S intramuscularly, once or twice 56 days apart.

Study-wide findings and caveats: Placebo recipients and vaccine recipients were similar in non-spike TCR breadth. The analyses of TCR breadth and depth may have understated the size of total T cell responses. Spike-specific TCR breadth in vaccine recipients exceeded that seen in placebo recipients.

Treatment defined: approximately 18 received Ad26.COV2.S at low or high dose, single or two shots; 5 received placebo; per-sample allocation not given. Sampling was performed 63 days after the first vaccine or placebo injection. Note on this clone: Its specificity is not known.

With 6 bases removed from V and 6 bases from J, the gap between germline ends came to 21 bases. Per germline, CDR1 MNHEY and CDR2 SMNVEV (reference sequence). The CDR3 loop spans 15 amino acids. Here immunoSEQ multiplex PCR was the method, and the copy in TCRdb shows in-frame clones only, minus some. The sample includes about 480,000 clones, 70% to 90% of them seen just once. Here the sequenced sample was peripheral blood, taken in a trial of Ad26.COV2.S vaccine versus placebo. The sequence derives from a person aged 18-65 years who received the Ad26.COV2.S COVID-19 vaccine or a placebo. J is TRBJ2-7 and V is TRBV27; D is possibly TRBD1 (5 bases). CDR3 amino acids: CASRLTQGGAGEQYF. CDR3 DNA: TGTGCCAGCAGACTGACCCAAGGTGGGGCTGGCGAGCAGTACTTC.